This section outlines one TCR beta chain sequence together with its context. Its antigen is as yet unknown. This CDR3 spans 16 amino acids. Germline V lookup: CDR1 MNHNY, CDR2 SVGAGI (reference sequence). Unmatched junction bases numbered 10, after V lost 5 bases and J lost 2 bases. This specimen comes from a study of T cells after posttransplantation cyclophosphamide. The data were produced by immunoSEQ multiplex PCR, yet TCRdb's version contains in-frame clones alone and is incomplete. The data contain around 3,600 clones, less than 85% of them singletons. Methotrexate plus calcineurin inhibitor accompanied controls' myeloablative marrow transplants; sampling was 1 year later. Study-wide results and caveats: TRB clonality was highly associated with recipient CMV seropositivity and reactivation. Blood and skin or GI T cell repertoires showed limited TRB overlap. Donor-recipient repertoire similarity was low at 1-2 months, rising over year one.

The receptor's source is a female patient aged 50-59 years who received an allogeneic stem cell transplant from an unrelated donor, was CMV-positive, and had acute and chronic GVHD. T cells may partly derive from the graft donor. This chain uses TRBV6-6 with TRBJ2-3, with TRBD2 matching over 7 bases. Specimen: PBMCs, collected after allogeneic stem cell transplant with calcineurin inhibitor and methotrexate. The CDR3 here is CASSPGSGAHTDTQYF. The CDR3 DNA sequence: TGTGCCAGCAGTCCGGGGAGCGGGGCCCACACAGATACGCAGTATTTT.